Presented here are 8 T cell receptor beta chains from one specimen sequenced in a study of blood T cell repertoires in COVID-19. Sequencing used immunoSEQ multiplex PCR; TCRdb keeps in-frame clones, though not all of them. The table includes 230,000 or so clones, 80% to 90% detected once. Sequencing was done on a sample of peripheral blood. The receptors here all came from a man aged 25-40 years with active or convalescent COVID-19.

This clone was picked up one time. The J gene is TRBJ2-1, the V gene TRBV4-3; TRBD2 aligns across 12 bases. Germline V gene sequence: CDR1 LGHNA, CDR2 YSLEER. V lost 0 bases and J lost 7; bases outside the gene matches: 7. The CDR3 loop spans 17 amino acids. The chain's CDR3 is CASSQDSLAGGTNEQFF. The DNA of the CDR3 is TGCGCCAGCAGCCAAGATAGCCTAGCGGGAGGGACAAATGAGCAGTTCTTC.

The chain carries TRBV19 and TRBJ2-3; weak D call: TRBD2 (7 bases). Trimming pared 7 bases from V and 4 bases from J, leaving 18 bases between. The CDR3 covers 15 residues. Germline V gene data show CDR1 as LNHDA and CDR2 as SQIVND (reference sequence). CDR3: CASTRQGGGADTQYF. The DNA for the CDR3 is TGTGCCAGTACCAGGCAGGGAGGGGGTGCAGATACGCAGTATTTT.

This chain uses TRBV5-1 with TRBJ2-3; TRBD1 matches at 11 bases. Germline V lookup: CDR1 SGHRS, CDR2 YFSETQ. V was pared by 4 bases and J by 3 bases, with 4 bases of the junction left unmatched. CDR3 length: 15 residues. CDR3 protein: CASSRGQGVTDTQYF. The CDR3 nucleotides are TGCGCCAGCAGCCGGGGACAGGGGGTGACAGATACGCAGTATTTT.

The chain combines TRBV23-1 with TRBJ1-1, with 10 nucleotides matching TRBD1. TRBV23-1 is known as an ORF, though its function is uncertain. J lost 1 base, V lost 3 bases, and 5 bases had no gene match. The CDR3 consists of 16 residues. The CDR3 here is CASSQKGQGPNTEAFF. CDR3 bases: TGCGCCAGCAGTCAGAAGGGACAGGGGCCGAACACTGAAGCTTTCTTT.

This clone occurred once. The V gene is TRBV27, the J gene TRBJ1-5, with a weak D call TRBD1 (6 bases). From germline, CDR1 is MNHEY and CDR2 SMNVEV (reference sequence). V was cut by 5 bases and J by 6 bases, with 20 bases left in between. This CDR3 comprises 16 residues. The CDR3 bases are TGTGCCAGCAGTCCGCGGATTTACAGGGTCGGTCAGCCCCAGCATTTT. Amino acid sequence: CASSPRIYRVGQPQHF.

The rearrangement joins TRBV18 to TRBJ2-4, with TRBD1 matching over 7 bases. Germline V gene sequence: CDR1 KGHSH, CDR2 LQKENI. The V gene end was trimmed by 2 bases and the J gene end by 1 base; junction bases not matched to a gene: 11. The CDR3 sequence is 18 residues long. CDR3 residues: CASSPGTQGIVAKNIQYF. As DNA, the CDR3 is TGTGCCAGCTCACCAGGGACACAGGGGATTGTTGCCAAAAACATTCAGTACTTC.

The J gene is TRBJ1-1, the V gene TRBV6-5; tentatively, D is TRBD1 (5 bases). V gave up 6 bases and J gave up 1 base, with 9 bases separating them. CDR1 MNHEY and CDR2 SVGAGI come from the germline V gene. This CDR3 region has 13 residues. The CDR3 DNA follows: TGTGCCAGCAGCGACAGCCCGAACACTGAAGCTTTCTTT. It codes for CASSDSPNTEAFF.

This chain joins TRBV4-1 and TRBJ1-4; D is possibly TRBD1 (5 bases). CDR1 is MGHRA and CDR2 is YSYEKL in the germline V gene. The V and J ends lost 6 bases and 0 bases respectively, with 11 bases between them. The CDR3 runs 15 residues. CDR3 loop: CASSIGGTTNEKLFF. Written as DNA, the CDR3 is TGCGCCAGCAGTATCGGGGGGACAACTAATGAAAAACTGTTTTTT.